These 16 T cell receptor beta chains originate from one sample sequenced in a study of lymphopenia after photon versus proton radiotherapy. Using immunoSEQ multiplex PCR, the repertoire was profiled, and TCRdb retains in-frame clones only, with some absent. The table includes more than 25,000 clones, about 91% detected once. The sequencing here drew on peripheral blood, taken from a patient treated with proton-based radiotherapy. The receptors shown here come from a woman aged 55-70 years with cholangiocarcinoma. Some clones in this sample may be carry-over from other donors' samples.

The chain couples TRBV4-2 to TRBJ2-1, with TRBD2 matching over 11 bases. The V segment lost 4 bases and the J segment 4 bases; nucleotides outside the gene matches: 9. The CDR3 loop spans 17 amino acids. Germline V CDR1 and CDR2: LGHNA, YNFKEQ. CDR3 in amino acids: CASSPRTSGSLYNEQFF. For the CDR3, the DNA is TGTGCCAGCAGCCCGCGGACTAGCGGGTCGCTTTACAATGAGCAGTTCTTC.

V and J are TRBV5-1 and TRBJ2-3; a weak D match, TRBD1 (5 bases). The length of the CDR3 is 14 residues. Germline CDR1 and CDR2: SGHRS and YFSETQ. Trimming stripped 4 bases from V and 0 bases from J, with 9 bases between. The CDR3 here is CASSPDSSTDTQYF. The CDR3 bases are TGCGCCAGCAGCCCCGACAGTAGCACAGATACGCAGTATTTT.

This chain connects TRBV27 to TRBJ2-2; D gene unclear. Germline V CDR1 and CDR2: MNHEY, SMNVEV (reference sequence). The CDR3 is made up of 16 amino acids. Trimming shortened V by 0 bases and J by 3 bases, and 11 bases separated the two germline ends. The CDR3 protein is CASSLSGLRDTGELFF. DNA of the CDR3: TGTGCCAGCAGTTTATCCGGGCTTAGGGACACCGGGGAGCTGTTTTTT.

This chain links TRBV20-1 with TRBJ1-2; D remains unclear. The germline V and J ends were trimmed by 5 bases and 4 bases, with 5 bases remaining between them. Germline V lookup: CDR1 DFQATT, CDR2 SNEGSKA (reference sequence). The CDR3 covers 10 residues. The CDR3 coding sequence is TGCAGTGCTTATCTCTATGGCTACACCTTC. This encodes CSAYLYGYTF.

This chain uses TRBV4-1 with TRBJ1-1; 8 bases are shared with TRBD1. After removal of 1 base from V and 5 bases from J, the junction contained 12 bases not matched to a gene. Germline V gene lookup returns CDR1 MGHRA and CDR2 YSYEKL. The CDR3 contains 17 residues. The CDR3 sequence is CASSQGSYRGRGTEAFF. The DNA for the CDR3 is TGCGCCAGCAGCCAAGGATCCTACAGGGGGAGAGGGACTGAAGCTTTCTTT.

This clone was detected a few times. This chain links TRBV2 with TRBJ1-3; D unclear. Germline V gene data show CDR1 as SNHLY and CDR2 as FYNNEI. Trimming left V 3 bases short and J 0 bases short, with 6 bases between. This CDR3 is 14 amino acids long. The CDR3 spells CASSDSRSGNTIYF. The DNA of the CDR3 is TGTGCCAGCAGTGACAGTCGCTCTGGAAACACCATATATTTT. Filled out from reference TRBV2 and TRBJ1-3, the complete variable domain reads EPEVTQTPSHQVTQMGQEVILRCVPISNHLYFYWYRQILGQKVEFLVSFYNNEISEKSEIFDDQFSVERPDGSNFTLKIRSTKLEDSAMYFCASSDSRSGNTIYFGEGSWLTVV.

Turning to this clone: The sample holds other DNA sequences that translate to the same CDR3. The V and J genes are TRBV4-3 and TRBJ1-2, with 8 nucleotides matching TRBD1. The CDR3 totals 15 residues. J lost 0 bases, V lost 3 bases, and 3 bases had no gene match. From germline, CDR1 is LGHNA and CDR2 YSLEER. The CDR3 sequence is CASSQRQGPNYGYTF. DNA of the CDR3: TGCGCCAGCAGCCAGCGACAGGGGCCTAACTATGGCTACACCTTC.

CDR3 loop: CASSELTDNEKLFF. The CDR3 region has the DNA TGTGCCAGCAGTGAACTGACGGATAATGAAAAACTGTTTTTT. This rearrangement joins TRBV2 to TRBJ1-4, with D unresolved. CDR1 is SNHLY and CDR2 is FYNNEI in the germline V gene. This CDR3 contains 14 residues. Trimming pared 2 bases from V and 4 bases from J, leaving 8 bases between.

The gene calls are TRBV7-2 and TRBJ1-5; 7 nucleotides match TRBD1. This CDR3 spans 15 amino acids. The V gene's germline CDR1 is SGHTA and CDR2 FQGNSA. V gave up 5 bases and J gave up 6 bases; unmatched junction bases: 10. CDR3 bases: TGTGCCAGCAGCGGTAGACAGGGTCAAGGTCAGCCCCAGCATTTT. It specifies CASSGRQGQGQPQHF.

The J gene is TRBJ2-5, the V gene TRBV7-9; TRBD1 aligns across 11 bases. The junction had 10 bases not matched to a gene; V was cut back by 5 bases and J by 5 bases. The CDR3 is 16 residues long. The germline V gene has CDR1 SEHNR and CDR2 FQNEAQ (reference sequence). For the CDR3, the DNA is TGTGCCAGCAGCCAAGCCTCGGGACAGGGGGGTGAGACCCAGTACTTC. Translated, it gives CASSQASGQGGETQYF.

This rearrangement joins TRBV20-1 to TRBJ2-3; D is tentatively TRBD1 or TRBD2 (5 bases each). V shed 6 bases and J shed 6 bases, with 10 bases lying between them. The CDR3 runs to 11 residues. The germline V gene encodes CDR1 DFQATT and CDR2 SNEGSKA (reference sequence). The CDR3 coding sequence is TGCAGTGCCAAGAGGGGTGATACGCAGTATTTT. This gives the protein CSAKRGDTQYF.

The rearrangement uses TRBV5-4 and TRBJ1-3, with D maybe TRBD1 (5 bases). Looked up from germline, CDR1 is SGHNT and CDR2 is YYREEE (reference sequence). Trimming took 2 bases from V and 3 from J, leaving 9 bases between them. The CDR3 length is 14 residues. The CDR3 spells CASSFQGGGNTIYF. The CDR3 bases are TGTGCCAGCAGCTTTCAGGGTGGTGGAAACACCATATATTTT. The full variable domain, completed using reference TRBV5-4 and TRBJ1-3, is ETGVTQSPTHLIKTRGQQVTLRCSSQSGHNTVSWYQQALGQGPQFIFQYYREEENGRGNFPPRFSGLQFPNYSSELNVNALELDDSALYLCASSFQGGGNTIYFGEGSWLTVV.

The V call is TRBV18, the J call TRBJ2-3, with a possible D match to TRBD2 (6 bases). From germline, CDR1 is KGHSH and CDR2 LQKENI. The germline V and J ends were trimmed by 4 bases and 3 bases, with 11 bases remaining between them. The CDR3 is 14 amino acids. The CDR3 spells CASSRNGRTDTQYF. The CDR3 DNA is TGTGCCAGCTCACGGAACGGGAGAACAGATACGCAGTATTTT.

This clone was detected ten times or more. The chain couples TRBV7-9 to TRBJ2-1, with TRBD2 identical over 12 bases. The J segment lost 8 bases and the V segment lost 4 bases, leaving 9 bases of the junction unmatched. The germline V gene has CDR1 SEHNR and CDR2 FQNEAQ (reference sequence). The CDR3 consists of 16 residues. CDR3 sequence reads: CASSSLTSGGLDEQFF. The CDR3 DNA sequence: TGTGCCAGCAGCTCCCTGACTAGCGGGGGTTTGGATGAGCAGTTCTTC.

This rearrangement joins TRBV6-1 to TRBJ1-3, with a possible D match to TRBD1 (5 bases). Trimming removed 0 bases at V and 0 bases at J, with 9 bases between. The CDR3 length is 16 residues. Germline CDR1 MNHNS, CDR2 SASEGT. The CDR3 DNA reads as TGTGCCAGCAGTGAAGCCGACAGTAGCTCTGGAAACACCATATATTTT. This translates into CASSEADSSSGNTIYF.

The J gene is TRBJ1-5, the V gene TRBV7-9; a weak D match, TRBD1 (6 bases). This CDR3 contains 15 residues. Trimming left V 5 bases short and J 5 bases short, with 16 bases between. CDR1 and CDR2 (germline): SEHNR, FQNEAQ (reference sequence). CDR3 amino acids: CASSKVLAGDQPQHF. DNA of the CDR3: TGTGCCAGCAGCAAGGTCTTGGCAGGGGATCAGCCCCAGCATTTT.